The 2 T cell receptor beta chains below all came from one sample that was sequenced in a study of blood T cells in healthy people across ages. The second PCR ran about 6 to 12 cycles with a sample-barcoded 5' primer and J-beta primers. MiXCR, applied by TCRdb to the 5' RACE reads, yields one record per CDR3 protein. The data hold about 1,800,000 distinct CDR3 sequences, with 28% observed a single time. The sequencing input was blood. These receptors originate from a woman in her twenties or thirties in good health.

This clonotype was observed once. The CDR3 sequence: CASSYSTRTSVKRGNEQFF. DNA for the CDR3: TGTGCCAGCAGTTACTCGACGAGGACTAGCGTTAAAAGGGGGAATGAGCAGTTCTTC. The chain employs TRBV6-5 and TRBJ2-1; 9 positions agree with TRBD2. The CDR3 has 19 residues. The germline V gene has CDR1 MNHEY and CDR2 SVGAGI. V lost 0 bases and J lost 7; bases outside the gene matches: 16.

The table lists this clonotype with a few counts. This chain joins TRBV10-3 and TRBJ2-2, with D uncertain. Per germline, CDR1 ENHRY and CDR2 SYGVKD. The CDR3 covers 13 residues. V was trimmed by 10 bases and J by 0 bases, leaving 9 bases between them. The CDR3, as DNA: TGTGCCACGTGGACGGCGAACACCGGGGAGCTGTTTTTT. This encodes CATWTANTGELFF.